This TCR beta chain was sequenced for a study of cytotoxic CD8 clonotypes in ibrutinib-treated CLL. Sequencing was performed with immunoSEQ multiplex PCR; in TCRdb, only in-frame clones are kept and a portion is missing. The sample carries about 140,000 clones, 91% recorded once. The germline V gene has CDR1 MDHEN and CDR2 SYDVKM. V was cut by 3 bases and J by 2 bases, with 14 bases left in between. This CDR3 has 17 amino acids. The sequencing used PBMCs, collected after 12 months of ibrutinib treatment. The TCR comes from a human donor with chronic lymphocytic leukemia. The V and J genes are TRBV28 and TRBJ2-6; no clear D gene. CDR3 protein: CASSFNGLVTGANVLTF. The CDR3 coding sequence is TGTGCCAGCAGTTTTAATGGTTTGGTTACTGGGGCCAACGTCCTGACTTTC.